This section outlines one TCR beta chain sequence together with its context. The sample belongs to a study of blood T cell repertoires in COVID-19. Produced via immunoSEQ multiplex PCR; TCRdb's table is partial and in-frame only. The data show roughly 180,000 clones, around 88% seen once. The CDR3 runs 10 residues. V was cut by 5 bases and J by 6 bases, with 2 bases left in between. Germline V gene sequence: CDR1 SNHLY, CDR2 FYNNEI. The TCR comes from a woman in her 30s who had recovered from COVID-19. Material: PBMCs or T cells enriched from blood (not recorded which). The chain recombines TRBV2 with TRBJ2-1; D call uncertain. CDR3 region: CASSLNEQFF. CDR3 sequence (DNA): TGTGCCAGCAGTCTCAATGAGCAGTTCTTC.